This T cell receptor beta chain was retrieved from a study of T cell responses to AZD1222 COVID-19 vaccine. Second doses that came at about 4 or about 12 weeks were put together. Notes on the study in general: Regions left unmutated in variants are reportedly the target of nearly half of spike-specific TCRs. Among the donors, most were white British and more were female, and clonal diversity was possibly underestimated. Only 6 or 7 individuals given AZD1222 were seropositive at baseline.

V was shortened by 5 bases and J by 4 bases, with 8 bases between the two germline ends. Germline-derived CDR1 and CDR2 are SEHNR and FQNEAQ (reference sequence). CDR3 length equals 12 residues. Worth noting for this clone: Its antigen is unknown.

Repertoires were generated with immunoSEQ multiplex PCR, while TCRdb's copy carries only in-frame clones and drops some. There are roughly 110,000 clones in the sample; about 85% occur only once, and around 4.9% lies in the top ten. The sequence came from an adult who received the AZD1222 COVID-19 vaccine. The V call is TRBV7-9, the J call TRBJ2-5; D is undetermined. This specimen was peripheral blood, taken 28 days after the second AZD1222 dose. CDR3 bases: TGTGCCAGCAGCCGAGCCAGAGAGACCCAGTACTTC. It codes for CASSRARETQYF.